This T cell receptor (beta chain) is from a study of Ad26.COV2.S vaccination and SARS-CoV-2 variants. The table came from immunoSEQ multiplex PCR; TCRdb's copy has only in-frame clones and leaves some out. In the table there are some 340,000 clones, 85% of which are singletons. This CDR3 is 14 amino acids long. From germline, CDR1 is SNHLY and CDR2 FYNNEI. Deletions cut 4 bases from V and 3 bases from J, with 11 bases between. Treatment noted: roughly 20 received Ad26.COV2.S at low or high dose, single or two shots; 5 received placebo; per-sample allocation not given. Sampling happened 63 days after the first vaccine or placebo injection.

The TCR sequence derives from a person between 18 and 65 years old who received the Ad26.COV2.S COVID-19 vaccine or a placebo. This specimen was peripheral blood, taken in a trial of Ad26.COV2.S vaccine versus placebo. The chain couples TRBV2 to TRBJ2-3; D is ambiguous. The CDR3 here is CASSGQGLTDTQYF. DNA for the CDR3: TGTGCCAGCAGTGGCCAAGGGTTGACAGATACGCAGTATTTT.